The clone carrying this TCR beta chain has only one observation. This specimen belongs to a study of shared clonotypes between healthy human individuals. Profiled with immunoSEQ multiplex PCR; TCRdb holds only in-frame clones, not every one. This sample yields more than 400,000 clones, of which over 70% are seen a single time; 9.5% to 15% belongs to the top ten. J gave up 2 bases and V 6 bases, and 4 bases lay outside the gene matches. This CDR3 comprises 13 residues. In germline, CDR1 is MNHEY, CDR2 SVGAGI. The source is a woman between 35 and 50 years old in good health. Some clones in this sample may be carry-over from other donors' samples. The rearrangement links TRBV6-5 to TRBJ2-7, with 7 nucleotides matching TRBD2. The specimen was PBMCs. Here the CDR3 reads CASSTGLAYEQYF. The CDR3 DNA follows: TGTGCCAGCAGCACAGGACTAGCCTACGAGCAGTACTTC.